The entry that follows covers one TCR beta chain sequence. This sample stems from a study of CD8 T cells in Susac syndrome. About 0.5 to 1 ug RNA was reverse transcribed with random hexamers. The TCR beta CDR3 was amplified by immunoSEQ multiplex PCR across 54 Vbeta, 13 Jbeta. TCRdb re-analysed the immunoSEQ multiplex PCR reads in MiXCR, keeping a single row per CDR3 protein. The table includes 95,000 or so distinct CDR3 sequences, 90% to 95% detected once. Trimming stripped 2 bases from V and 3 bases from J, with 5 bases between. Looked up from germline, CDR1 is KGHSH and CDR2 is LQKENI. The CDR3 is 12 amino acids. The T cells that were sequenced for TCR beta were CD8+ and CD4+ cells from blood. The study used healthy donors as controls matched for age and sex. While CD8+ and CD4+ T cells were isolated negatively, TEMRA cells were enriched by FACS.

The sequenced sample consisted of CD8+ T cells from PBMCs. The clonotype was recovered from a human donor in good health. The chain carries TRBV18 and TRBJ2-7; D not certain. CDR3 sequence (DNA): TGTGCCAGCTCACCAAACAACTACGAGCAGTACTTC. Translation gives CASSPNNYEQYF.